A selection of T cell receptor beta chains follows, all from one sample in a study of siplizumab effects on memory and regulatory T cells. Some clones are missing from TCRdb's copy, which holds only in-frame ones; the method was immunoSEQ multiplex PCR. The table has about 87,000 clones, about 94% seen once. The sample taken for sequencing was non-Treg CD4+ T cells sorted from blood. These TCRs come from a human donor in good health. Each CDR3 is given with its conserved first and last residue. A D gene is named only where the DNA matches it firmly. Some rows mark clone size as missing; the rest say once, few, many or name a class of expanded clone.

TRBJ2-3 TRBV30 - TRBD2 14 TGTGCCTGCAGACTAGCGGGACGCACAGATACGCAGTATTTT CACRLAGRTDTQYF
TRBJ1-6 TRBV30 - - 14 TGTGCCTGGAAATTGGCAGCCTATAATTCACCCCTCCACTTT CAWKLAAYNSPLHF
TRBJ1-1 TRBV7-9 - - 13 TGTGCCAGCAGCCAGGCAGGCGGGACTGAAGCTTTCTTT CASSQAGGTEAFF
TRBJ1-2 TRBV18 - TRBD1 14 TGTGCCAGCTCACCCGACAGGGGGCCAGGCGGCTACACCTTC CASSPDRGPGGYTF
TRBJ2-7 TRBV27 - TRBD2 15 TGTGCCAGCAGCCAGCGGGAGGGCGGAATCTACGAGCAGTACTTC CASSQREGGIYEQYF
TRBJ2-1 TRBV5-6 - - 13 TGTGCCAGCAGCCGCCAGGGGCGGAGTGAGCAGTTCTTC CASSRQGRSEQFF
TRBJ1-5 TRBV25-1 - TRBD1 15 TGTGCCAGCAGTGACGGACAGGGGGTGGATCAGCCCCAGCATTTT CASSDGQGVDQPQHF
TRBJ2-5 TRBV7-2 - TRBD2 14 TGTGCCAGCAGCTTGGGGGGGATTAAAGAGACCCAGTACTTC CASSLGGIKETQYF
TRBJ1-2 TRBV5-1 - - 15 TGCGCCAGCAGCCCTGACAGGACGACTAACTATGGCTACACCTTC CASSPDRTTNYGYTF
TRBJ2-3 TRBV5-4 - - 13 TGTGCCAGCAGCTTGGCGGGGGAAGATACGCAGTATTTT CASSLAGEDTQYF
TRBJ2-2 TRBV11-1 - TRBD1 14 TGTGCCAGCAGACAGGGGGCGAACACCGGGGAGCTGTTTTTT CASRQGANTGELFF
TRBJ1-2 TRBV9 - - 13 TGTGCCAGCAGCCCCGGACCAGAGGGTGGCTACACCTTC CASSPGPEGGYTF
TRBJ2-5 TRBV7-2 - - 16 TGTGCCAGCAGCTTAGGGTCTTCCCAACGACAAGAGACCCAGTACTTC CASSLGSSQRQETQYF
TRBJ1-5 TRBV19 - - 15 TGTGCCAGTAGTATCGGGGGGACACTTAATCAGCCCCAGCATTTT CASSIGGTLNQPQHF
TRBJ2-7 TRBV11-2 - TRBD2 18 TGTGCCAGCAGCTCTACTGACTCGACTAGCGGGAGTTTCTACGAGCAGTACTTC CASSSTDSTSGSFYEQYF
TRBJ2-1 TRBV7-2 - TRBD2 16 TGTGCCAGCAGCTTCTGGGTTGCGGGAGGATCCGGTGAGCAGTTCTTC CASSFWVAGGSGEQFF
TRBJ1-1 TRBV19 - - 14 TGTGCCAGTAGTATCCCCCCAGGGAACACTGAAGCTTTCTTT CASSIPPGNTEAFF
TRBJ2-1 TRBV7-2 - - 15 TGTGCCAGCAGCTTAGTGGTAACGGGGGGCGGTGAGCAGTTCTTC CASSLVVTGGGEQFF
TRBJ1-4 TRBV4-1 once - 13 TGCGCCAGCAGCCAAGGCCCACTTGAAAAACTGTTTTTT CASSQGPLEKLFF
TRBJ1-2 TRBV7-9 - - 19 TGTGCCAGCAGCTTAGTTATCGGCTCACAAAGGGGCAGTTTGAGTGGCTACACCTTC CASSLVIGSQRGSLSGYTF
TRBJ2-5 TRBV27 - - 14 TGTGCCAGCAGTTCCTGGGACACGCCAGAGACCCAGTACTTC CASSSWDTPETQYF
TRBJ1-6 TRBV5-5 - - 16 TGTGCCAGCAGCTTAGGGTTGCGCTCCTATAATTCACCCCTCCACTTT CASSLGLRSYNSPLHF
TRBJ1-1 TRBV9 once - 14 TGTGCCAGCAGCCGGAACAGGGTGGGCACTGAAGCTTTCTTT CASSRNRVGTEAFF
TRBJ2-1 TRBV27 - - 12 TGTGCCAGTTATGATGTTCGCAATGAGCAGTTCTTC CASYDVRNEQFF
TRBJ1-1 TRBV19 few TRBD1 12 TGTGCCAGGGGACAGGGAAGGACTGAAGCTTTCTTT CARGQGRTEAFF
TRBJ1-5 TRBV9 - - 14 TGTGCCAGCAGCGTAGCAGGAGGCAATCAGCCCCAGCATTTT CASSVAGGNQPQHF
TRBJ2-3 TRBV30 - - 12 TGTGCCTGGTCCTTAGAGACAGATACGCAGTATTTT CAWSLETDTQYF
TRBJ2-1 TRBV4-1 once TRBD2 15 TGCGCCAGCAGCCAAGGGGCTAGCGGGAGCAATGAGCAGTTCTTC CASSQGASGSNEQFF
TRBJ1-6 TRBV30 - TRBD1 15 TGTGCCTGGAGGGGACAGAGCTCCTATAATTCACCCCTCCACTTT CAWRGQSSYNSPLHF
TRBJ2-7 TRBV18 - - 15 TGTGCCAGCTCACCTCCCTCGTTAGGCTCCTACGAGCAGTACTTC CASSPPSLGSYEQYF
TRBJ1-4 TRBV10-3 - - 14 TGTGCCATCAGTGAGTCGGGGAAAAATGAAAAACTGTTTTTT CAISESGKNEKLFF
TRBJ1-3 TRBV4-2 - - 15 TGTGCCAGCAGCCAAGCCCCGGGGGACGGAAACACCATATATTTT CASSQAPGDGNTIYF
TRBJ1-3 TRBV7-8 - - 14 TGTGCCAGCAGAGCGTTGGGTTCTGGAAACACCATATATTTT CASRALGSGNTIYF
TRBJ1-5 TRBV19 - - 13 TGTGCCAGTAGTATTCGACAAGGACAGCCCCAGCATTTT CASSIRQGQPQHF
TRBJ2-5 TRBV25-1 - - 14 TGTGCCAGCAGTGAACCACGGGCGGTGGAGACCCAGTACTTC CASSEPRAVETQYF
TRBJ2-1 TRBV11-3 - TRBD1 15 TGTGCCAGCAGCAGACCGGGACAGTCCTACAATGAGCAGTTCTTC CASSRPGQSYNEQFF
TRBJ1-1 TRBV7-2 - TRBD1 14 TGTGCCAGCAGCTCAAATTTTGACAGGGAAGAAGCTTTCTTT CASSSNFDREEAFF
TRBJ2-3 TRBV5-1 - - 16 TGCGCCAGCAGCTTGTGGGGGGAACCTAGCACAGATACGCAGTATTTT CASSLWGEPSTDTQYF
TRBJ2-5 TRBV5-1 - TRBD1 15 TGCGCCAGCAGCTTGGCGCCAGGGGGCTTGGAGACCCAGTACTTC CASSLAPGGLETQYF
TRBJ1-1 TRBV30 - - 11 TGTGCCTGGAGTCCGGGGGGAGAAGCTTTCTTT CAWSPGGEAFF
TRBJ2-1 TRBV5-1 once TRBD1 15 TGCGCCAGCAGCTTGGGACAGGGGGCGAGCTATGAGCAGTTCTTC CASSLGQGASYEQFF
TRBJ2-1 TRBV25-1 - - 14 TGTGCCAGCATGGGTCCGAGCTCCTACAATGAGCAGTTCTTC CASMGPSSYNEQFF
TRBJ1-1 TRBV5-6 - - 15 TGTGCCAGCAGCTCCTTACCGACAGGAATCACTGAAGCTTTCTTT CASSSLPTGITEAFF
TRBJ1-1 TRBV19 - - 13 TGTGCCAGTAGCCATCTACTGGTCACTGAAGCTTTCTTT CASSHLLVTEAFF
TRBJ2-6 TRBV7-9 - TRBD1 17 TGTGCCAGCAGCCCCGGGACAGGGAGGACTGGGGCCAACGTCCTGACTTTC CASSPGTGRTGANVLTF
TRBJ1-5 TRBV7-8 - - 16 TGTGCCAGCAGCTTAGTCGCGGGAAGTCTCAATCAGCCCCAGCATTTT CASSLVAGSLNQPQHF
TRBJ2-1 TRBV2 - TRBD2 15 TGTGCCAGCAGTGAAGGGCTAGCGGTCTACAATGAGCAGTTCTTC CASSEGLAVYNEQFF
TRBJ2-3 TRBV18 - TRBD1 13 TGTGCCAGCTCACCACAAAGACAGGGTGGGAAGTATTTT CASSPQRQGGKYF
TRBJ2-7 TRBV28 - TRBD2 15 TGTGCCAGCAGCCCGACTAGCGGGAACACCTACGAGCAGTACTTC CASSPTSGNTYEQYF
TRBJ2-1 TRBV28 - TRBD2 15 TGTGCCAGCATCCCTAGCGGGAGGGCTTACAATGAGCAGTTCTTC CASIPSGRAYNEQFF
TRBJ2-5 TRBV19 - - 14 TGTGCCAGTAGTATAGTAGGGCTCCAAGAGACCCAGTACTTC CASSIVGLQETQYF
TRBJ2-1 TRBV5-1 - TRBD1 16 TGCGCCAGCAGTAGCGGGACAGGGGGCTCCTACAATGAGCAGTTCTTC CASSSGTGGSYNEQFF
TRBJ2-2 TRBV9 - - 16 TGTGCCAGCAGCGTAGCATCGGGCCCAGACACCGGGGAGCTGTTTTTT CASSVASGPDTGELFF
TRBJ1-6 TRBV9 few - 13 TGTGCCAGCAGCGTAGGTGGAGATTCACCCCTCCACTTT CASSVGGDSPLHF
TRBJ2-7 TRBV7-2 - TRBD1 15 TGTGCCAGCAGCTTACTAGACAGGGTTAGCTACGAGCAGTACTTC CASSLLDRVSYEQYF
TRBJ2-7 TRBV2 - - 12 TGTGCCAGTTTCCTAACGGTCTACGAGCAGTACTTC CASFLTVYEQYF
TRBJ1-1 TRBV7-9 - - 12 TGTGCCAGCAGCCAGGTGGACACTGAAGCTTTCTTT CASSQVDTEAFF
TRBJ2-1 TRBV4-2 - TRBD2 18 TGTGCCAGCAGCCAAGATGGTGCAGCGGGAGGGCTTGGGAATGAGCAGTTCTTC CASSQDGAAGGLGNEQFF